The 21 T cell receptor beta chains presented below share a single source sample, sequenced in a study of T cell responses to AZD1222 COVID-19 vaccine. Clones were sequenced by immunoSEQ multiplex PCR, and TCRdb holds only the in-frame ones, with some missing. The sample has approximately 110,000 clones; approximately 85% are singletons. The input for sequencing was peripheral blood, taken on day 0 of AZD1222 vaccination. The receptors stem from an adult in good health.

This clone came up once. The V call is TRBV4-2, the J call TRBJ2-2, with 13 bases fitting TRBD2. The CDR3 covers 19 residues. Germline CDR1 is LGHNA and CDR2 is YNFKEQ. J gave up 0 bases and V 0 bases, and 4 bases lay outside the gene matches. Here the CDR3 reads CASSQDGTSGDPNTGELFF. The CDR3 region has the DNA TGTGCCAGCAGCCAAGATGGGACTAGCGGGGACCCGAACACCGGGGAGCTGTTTTTT.

The chain joins TRBV18 to TRBJ2-7; D gene unclear. The CDR3 runs 14 residues. Germline CDR1 is KGHSH and CDR2 is LQKENI. The V and J ends lost 6 bases and 0 bases respectively, with 12 bases between them. For the CDR3, the DNA is TGTGCCAGCTCTTTGGCCCCTAGCTCCTACGAGCAGTACTTC. It is translated as CASSLAPSSYEQYF. Variable domain in full (rest from reference TRBV18 and TRBJ2-7): NAGVMQNPRHLVRRRGQEARLRCSPMKGHSHVYWYRQLPEEGLKFMVYLQKENIIDESGMPKERFSAEFPKEGPSILRIQQVVRGDSAAYFCASSLAPSSYEQYFGPGTRLTVT.

The rearrangement uses TRBV7-9 and TRBJ2-1; 11 nucleotides agree with TRBD1. The germline V gene has CDR1 SEHNR and CDR2 FQNEAQ (reference sequence). The V gene end was trimmed by 5 bases and the J gene end by 1 base; junction bases not matched to a gene: 4. CDR3 length equals 16 residues. The CDR3 DNA sequence: TGTGCCAGCAGCGGGGACAGGGGGAGGTCCTACAATGAGCAGTTCTTC. As protein: CASSGDRGRSYNEQFF.

The V call is TRBV18, the J call TRBJ2-3; D unclear. V was shortened by 5 bases and J by 0 bases, with 6 bases between the two germline ends. CDR3 length equals 13 residues. Germline V gene lookup returns CDR1 KGHSH and CDR2 LQKENI. The chain's CDR3 is CASSESSTDTQYF. The CDR3 DNA reads TGTGCCAGCTCAGAATCTAGCACAGATACGCAGTATTTT.

The chain uses TRBV7-2 and TRBJ2-7, with TRBD2 identical over 12 bases. The CDR3 is made up of 16 amino acids. Germline CDR1 is SGHTA and CDR2 is FQGNSA. V was clipped by 2 bases and J by 7 bases; unmatched bases: 9. The chain's CDR3 is CASSLPLAGGLYEQYF. The CDR3 bases are TGTGCCAGCAGCTTACCACTAGCGGGGGGCTTGTATGAGCAGTACTTC.

The chain uses TRBV21-1 and TRBJ1-2. TRBV21-1 counts as a pseudogene. The CDR3 covers 16 residues. The CDR3 is CASSPPPPWSDYGYTF. The CDR3 nucleotides read TGTGCCAGCAGCCCACCCCCGCCGTGGTCCGACTATGGCTACACCTTC.

The chain couples TRBV15 to TRBJ1-2; D ambiguous. The V end lost 0 bases, the J end lost 5 bases, and 10 bases lay between the germline ends. This CDR3 contains 14 residues. Looked up from germline, CDR1 is LNHNV and CDR2 is YYDKDF (reference sequence). The CDR3 protein is CATSREAGLYGYTF. The CDR3 DNA follows: TGTGCCACCAGCAGAGAGGCAGGCCTTTATGGCTACACCTTC.

The V and J genes are TRBV6-4 and TRBJ2-7, with no clear D. Trimming left V 4 bases short and J 3 bases short, with 16 bases between. The germline V gene encodes CDR1 MRHNA and CDR2 SNTAGT. The length of the CDR3 is 15 residues. The CDR3 loop is CASSGPVGSFYEQYF. Here the CDR3 DNA reads TGTGCCAGCAGTGGCCCGGTGGGTTCTTTCTACGAGCAGTACTTC.

Here the CDR3 DNA reads TGTGCCAGCAGCTTGAGCCGGGGGGACACTGAAGCTTTCTTT. Amino acids: CASSLSRGDTEAFF. The chain carries TRBV11-3 and TRBJ1-1; TRBD1 is a possible D gene (5 bases). The CDR3 has 14 amino acids. The germline V gene encodes CDR1 SGHNT and CDR2 YENEEA. With 3 bases removed from V and 3 bases from J, the gap between germline ends came to 11 bases.

This chain joins TRBV21-1 and TRBJ1-4; the D call TRBD1 from the table was never checked on the DNA. TRBV21-1 is a recognized pseudogene. This CDR3 is built from 13 residues. The chain's CDR3 is CASSTGLGEKLFF. DNA for the CDR3: TGTGCCAGCAGCACAGGGCTGGGTGAAAAACTGTTTTTT.

The CDR3 spells CASSLVSDQPQHF. As DNA, the CDR3 is TGTGCCAGCAGCTTAGTTTCAGATCAGCCCCAGCATTTT. The genes are TRBV7-2 and TRBJ1-5; D gene unclear. The germline V gene encodes CDR1 SGHTA and CDR2 FQGNSA. The CDR3 has 13 residues. V lost 1 base, J lost 5 bases, and 6 bases lay in between. Drawing the rest from reference TRBV7-2 and TRBJ1-5, the complete variable domain is GAGVSQSPSNKVTEKGKDVELRCDPISGHTALYWYRQSLGQGLEFLIYFQGNSAPDKSGLPSDRFSAERTGGSVSTLTIQRTQQEDSAVYLCASSLVSDQPQHFGDGTRLSIL.

The rearrangement uses TRBV12-3 or TRBV12-4 and TRBJ1-1, with 8 bases aligning to TRBD1. The V gene end was trimmed by 6 bases and the J gene end by 7 bases; junction bases not matched to a gene: 7. The CDR3 length is 13 residues. CDR3 amino acids: CASRQDRVDEAFF. DNA for the CDR3: TGTGCCAGCAGACAGGACAGGGTAGATGAAGCTTTCTTT.

J is TRBJ1-2 and V is TRBV6-5, with TRBD1 as a possible D gene (6 bases). V was pared by 5 bases and J by 6 bases, with 13 bases between. The CDR3 covers 13 residues. Germline V lookup: CDR1 MNHEY, CDR2 SVGAGI. For the CDR3, the DNA is TGTGCCAGCAGTATACAGGGAGGGAATGGCTACACCTTC. Residues: CASSIQGGNGYTF.

The J gene is TRBJ2-2, the V gene TRBV15; no clear D. Germline assignment: CDR1 LNHNV and CDR2 YYDKDF (reference sequence). Between the trimmed V and J ends, which lost 0 bases and 7 bases, there was a span of 3 bases. The CDR3 totals 12 residues. As DNA, the CDR3 is TGTGCCACCAGCAGAGATATCGGGGAGCTGTTTTTT. Translated, it gives CATSRDIGELFF.

J is TRBJ2-7 and V is TRBV5-1, with D maybe TRBD1 (8 bases). The CDR3 contains 17 residues. Between the trimmed V and J ends, which lost 0 bases and 3 bases, there was a span of 19 bases. Germline loops: CDR1 SGHRS, CDR2 YFSETQ. CDR3 sequence (DNA): TGCGCCAGCAGCTTGGTGGGTAGACAGGGGACTAACTACGAGCAGTACTTC. Its protein is CASSLVGRQGTNYEQYF.

The chain links TRBV18 to TRBJ2-1; tentative D call: TRBD2 (5 bases). With 4 bases removed from V and 8 bases from J, the gap between germline ends came to 15 bases. The germline V gene has CDR1 KGHSH and CDR2 LQKENI. The length of the CDR3 is 14 residues. The CDR3 coding sequence is TGTGCCAGCTCACTCAACCCGGGGAGCGATGAGCAGTTCTTC. It codes for CASSLNPGSDEQFF.

The CDR3 reads CATWTAGTEAFF. The CDR3 DNA reads TGTGCCACGTGGACTGCCGGCACTGAAGCTTTCTTT. The J gene is TRBJ1-1, the V gene TRBV27; no firm D call. Germline CDR1 MNHEY, CDR2 SMNVEV (reference sequence). V gave up 10 bases and J gave up 4 bases, with 13 bases separating them. The CDR3 spans 12 residues.

The chain has TRBV28 and TRBJ1-2; TRBD1 might be the D (5 bases). Per germline, CDR1 MDHEN and CDR2 SYDVKM. Trimming pared 6 bases from V and 4 bases from J, leaving 21 bases between. There are 16 residues in the CDR3. The CDR3 here is CASSPFGASSLYGYTF. CDR3 in DNA: TGTGCCAGCAGCCCTTTTGGGGCCTCTTCTCTCTATGGCTACACCTTC.

The chain employs TRBV5-4 and TRBJ1-1, with TRBD1 as a possible D gene (6 bases). From germline, CDR1 is SGHNT and CDR2 YYREEE (reference sequence). Trimming removed 4 bases from V and 4 bases from J, with 11 bases in between. This CDR3 is 13 amino acids long. The CDR3 here is CASSHSRGTEAFF. CDR3 bases: TGTGCCAGCAGCCATAGCAGGGGCACTGAAGCTTTCTTT.

This chain uses TRBV2 with TRBJ2-3; 7 bases are shared with TRBD2. The ends lost 4 bases at V and 3 bases at J; junction bases unmatched: 10. The germline V gene has CDR1 SNHLY and CDR2 FYNNEI. CDR3 length: 16 amino acids. The CDR3 DNA follows: TGTGCCAGCAGTGCCCAACTAGCGATGTTAACAGATACGCAGTATTTT. Encoded protein: CASSAQLAMLTDTQYF. Filled out from reference TRBV2 and TRBJ2-3, the complete variable domain reads EPEVTQTPSHQVTQMGQEVILRCVPISNHLYFYWYRQILGQKVEFLVSFYNNEISEKSEIFDDQFSVERPDGSNFTLKIRSTKLEDSAMYFCASSAQLAMLTDTQYFGPGTRLTVL.

The V call is TRBV11-2, the J call TRBJ1-1; D remains unclear. Germline V gene lookup returns CDR1 SGHAT and CDR2 FQNNGV. The CDR3 is 14 residues long. Trimming removed 1 base at V and 4 bases at J, with 10 bases between. The CDR3 spells CASSLGVGFTEAFF. The CDR3 region has the DNA TGTGCCAGCAGCTTAGGGGTGGGTTTCACTGAAGCTTTCTTT.